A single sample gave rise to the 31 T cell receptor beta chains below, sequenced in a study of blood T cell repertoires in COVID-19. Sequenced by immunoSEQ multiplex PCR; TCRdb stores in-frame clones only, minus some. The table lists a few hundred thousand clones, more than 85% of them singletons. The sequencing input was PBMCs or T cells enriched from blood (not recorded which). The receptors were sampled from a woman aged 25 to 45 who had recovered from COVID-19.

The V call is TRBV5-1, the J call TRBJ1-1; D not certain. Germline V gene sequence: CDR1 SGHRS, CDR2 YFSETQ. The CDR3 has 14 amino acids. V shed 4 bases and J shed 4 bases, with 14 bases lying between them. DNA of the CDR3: TGCGCCAGCAGCCCAGTCGGGAGAACCACTGAAGCTTTCTTT. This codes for CASSPVGRTTEAFF.

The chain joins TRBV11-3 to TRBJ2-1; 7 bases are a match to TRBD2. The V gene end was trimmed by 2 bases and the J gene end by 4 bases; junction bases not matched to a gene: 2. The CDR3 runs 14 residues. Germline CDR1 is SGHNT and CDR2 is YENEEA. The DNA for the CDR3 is TGTGCCAGCAGCTTATTCGGGGGGTACAATGAGCAGTTCTTC. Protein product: CASSLFGGYNEQFF.

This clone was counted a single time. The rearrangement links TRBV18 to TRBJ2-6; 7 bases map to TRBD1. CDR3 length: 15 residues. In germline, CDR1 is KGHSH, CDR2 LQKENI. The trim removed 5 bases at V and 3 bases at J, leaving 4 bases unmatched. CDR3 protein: CASSSDRVGANVLTF. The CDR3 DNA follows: TGTGCCAGCTCATCCGACAGGGTTGGGGCCAACGTCCTGACTTTC.

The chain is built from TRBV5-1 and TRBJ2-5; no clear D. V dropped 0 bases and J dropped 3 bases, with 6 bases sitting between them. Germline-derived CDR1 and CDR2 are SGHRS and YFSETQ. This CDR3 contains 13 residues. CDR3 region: CASSLGSEETQYF. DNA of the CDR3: TGCGCCAGCAGCTTGGGCAGTGAAGAGACCCAGTACTTC.

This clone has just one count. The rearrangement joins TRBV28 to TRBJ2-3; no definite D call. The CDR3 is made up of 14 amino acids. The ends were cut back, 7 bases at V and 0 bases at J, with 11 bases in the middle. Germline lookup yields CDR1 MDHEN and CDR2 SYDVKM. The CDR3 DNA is TGTGCCAGCACGTTGGGCCGAAGCACAGATACGCAGTATTTT. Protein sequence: CASTLGRSTDTQYF. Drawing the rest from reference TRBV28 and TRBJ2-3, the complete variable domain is DVKVTQSSRYLVKRTGEKVFLECVQDMDHENMFWYRQDPGLGLRLIYFSYDVKMKEKGDIPEGYSVSREKKERFSLILESASTNQTSMYLCASTLGRSTDTQYFGPGTRLTVL.

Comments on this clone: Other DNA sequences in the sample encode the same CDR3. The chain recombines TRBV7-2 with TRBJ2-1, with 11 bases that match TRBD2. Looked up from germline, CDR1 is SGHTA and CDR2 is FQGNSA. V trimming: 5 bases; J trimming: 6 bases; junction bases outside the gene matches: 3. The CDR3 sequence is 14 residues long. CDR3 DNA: TGTGCCAGCAGCCCAGGGACTAGCGGCAATGAGCAGTTCTTC. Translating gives CASSPGTSGNEQFF. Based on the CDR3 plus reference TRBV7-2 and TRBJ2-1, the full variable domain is GAGVSQSPSNKVTEKGKDVELRCDPISGHTALYWYRQSLGQGLEFLIYFQGNSAPDKSGLPSDRFSAERTGGSVSTLTIQRTQQEDSAVYLCASSPGTSGNEQFFGPGTRLTVL.

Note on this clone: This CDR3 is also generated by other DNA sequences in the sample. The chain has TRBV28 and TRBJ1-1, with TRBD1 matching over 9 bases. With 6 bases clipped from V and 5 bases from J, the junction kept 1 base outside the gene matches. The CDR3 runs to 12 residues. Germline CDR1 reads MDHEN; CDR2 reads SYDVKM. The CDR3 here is CASRTGGTEAFF. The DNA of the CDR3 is TGTGCCAGCAGGACAGGGGGGACTGAAGCTTTCTTT.

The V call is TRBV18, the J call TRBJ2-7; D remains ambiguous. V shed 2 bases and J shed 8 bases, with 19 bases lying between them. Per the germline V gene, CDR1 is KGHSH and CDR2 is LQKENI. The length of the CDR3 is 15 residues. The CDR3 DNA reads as TGTGCCAGCTCACCAGAAGGAGAACCTCCCCAGAAGCAGTACTTC. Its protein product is CASSPEGEPPQKQYF.

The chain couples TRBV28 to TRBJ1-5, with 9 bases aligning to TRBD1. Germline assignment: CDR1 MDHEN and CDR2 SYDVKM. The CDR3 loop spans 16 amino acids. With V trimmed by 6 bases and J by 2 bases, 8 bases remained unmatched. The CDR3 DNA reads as TGTGCCAGCAGATCGGGACAGGGAAATGGCAATCAGCCCCAGCATTTT. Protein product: CASRSGQGNGNQPQHF.

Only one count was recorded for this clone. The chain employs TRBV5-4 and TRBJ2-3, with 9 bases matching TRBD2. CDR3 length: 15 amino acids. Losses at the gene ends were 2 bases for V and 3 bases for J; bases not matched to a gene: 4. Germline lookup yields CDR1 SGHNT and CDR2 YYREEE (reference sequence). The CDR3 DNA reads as TGTGCCAGCAGCTTTTCTAGCGGGATAACAGATACGCAGTATTTT. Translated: CASSFSSGITDTQYF.

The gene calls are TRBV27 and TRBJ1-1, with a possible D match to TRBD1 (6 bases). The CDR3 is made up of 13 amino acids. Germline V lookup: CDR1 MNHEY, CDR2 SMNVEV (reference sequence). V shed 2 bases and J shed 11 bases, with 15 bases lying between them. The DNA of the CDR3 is TGTGCCAGCAGTTTAGTATCCAGGGGTGAGGCTTTCTTT. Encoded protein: CASSLVSRGEAFF.

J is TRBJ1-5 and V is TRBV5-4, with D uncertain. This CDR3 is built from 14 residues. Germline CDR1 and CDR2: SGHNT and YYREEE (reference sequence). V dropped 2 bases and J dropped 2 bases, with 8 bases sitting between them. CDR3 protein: CASSFAGRNQPQHF. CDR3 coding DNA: TGTGCCAGCAGCTTTGCAGGCCGCAATCAGCCCCAGCATTTT.

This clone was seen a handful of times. The CDR3 region has the DNA TGTGCCAGTAGGTCAGGGGATTATGGCTACACCTTC. It encodes CASRSGDYGYTF. V is TRBV19 and J is TRBJ1-2, with D maybe TRBD1 (6 bases). Germline CDR1 reads LNHDA; CDR2 reads SQIVND (reference sequence). Trimming took 6 bases from V and 5 from J, leaving 10 bases between them. The CDR3 is made up of 12 amino acids.

The CDR3 is CASILGQDYGYTF. The CDR3 bases are TGTGCCAGCATTCTAGGACAGGACTATGGCTACACCTTC. The chain carries TRBV2 and TRBJ1-2; 7 bases fit TRBD1. Germline CDR1 is SNHLY and CDR2 is FYNNEI. There are 13 residues in the CDR3. The V gene end was trimmed by 7 bases and the J gene end by 3 bases; junction bases not matched to a gene: 5.

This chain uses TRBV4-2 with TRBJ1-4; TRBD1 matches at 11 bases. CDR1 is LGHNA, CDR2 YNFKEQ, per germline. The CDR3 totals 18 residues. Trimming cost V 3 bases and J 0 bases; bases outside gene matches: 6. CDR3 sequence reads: CASSHGTGGIATNEKLFF. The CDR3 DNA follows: TGTGCCAGCAGCCACGGGACAGGGGGTATCGCAACTAATGAAAAACTGTTTTTT.

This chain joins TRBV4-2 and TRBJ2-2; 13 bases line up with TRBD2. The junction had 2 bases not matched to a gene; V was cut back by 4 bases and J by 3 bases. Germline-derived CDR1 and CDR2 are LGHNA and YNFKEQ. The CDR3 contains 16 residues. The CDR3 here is CASSPTSGGYTGELFF. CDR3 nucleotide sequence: TGTGCCAGCAGCCCGACTAGCGGGGGGTACACCGGGGAGCTGTTTTTT.

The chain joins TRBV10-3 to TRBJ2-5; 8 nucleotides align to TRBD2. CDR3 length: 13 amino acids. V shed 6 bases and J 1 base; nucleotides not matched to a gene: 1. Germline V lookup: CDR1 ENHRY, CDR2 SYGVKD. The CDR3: CAISGTSQETQYF. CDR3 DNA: TGTGCCATCAGCGGGACTAGCCAAGAGACCCAGTACTTC.

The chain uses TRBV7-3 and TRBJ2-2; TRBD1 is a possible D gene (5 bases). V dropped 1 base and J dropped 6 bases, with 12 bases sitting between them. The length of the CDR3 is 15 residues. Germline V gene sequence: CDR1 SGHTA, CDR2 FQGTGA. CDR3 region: CASSLMAGSSGELFF. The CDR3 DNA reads TGTGCCAGCAGCTTAATGGCAGGGTCATCCGGGGAGCTGTTTTTT.

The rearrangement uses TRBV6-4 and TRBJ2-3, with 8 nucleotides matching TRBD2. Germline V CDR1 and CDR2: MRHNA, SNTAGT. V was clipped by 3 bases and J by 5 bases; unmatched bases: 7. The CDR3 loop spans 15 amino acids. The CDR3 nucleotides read TGTGCCAGCAGTGAGATTAGCGGGGCCGGAGATACGCAGTATTTT. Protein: CASSEISGAGDTQYF.

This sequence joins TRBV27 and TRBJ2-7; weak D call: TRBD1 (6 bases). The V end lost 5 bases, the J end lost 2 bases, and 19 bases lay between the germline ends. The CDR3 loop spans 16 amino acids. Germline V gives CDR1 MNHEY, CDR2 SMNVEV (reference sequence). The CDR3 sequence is CASSLTPRQATYEQYF. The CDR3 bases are TGTGCCAGCAGTCTAACTCCCCGACAGGCGACCTACGAGCAGTACTTC.

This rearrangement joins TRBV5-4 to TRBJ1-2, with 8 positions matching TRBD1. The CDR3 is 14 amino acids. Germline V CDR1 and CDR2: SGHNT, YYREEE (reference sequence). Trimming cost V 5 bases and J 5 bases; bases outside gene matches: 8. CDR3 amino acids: CASRRTGKGYGYTF. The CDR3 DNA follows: TGTGCCAGCAGGCGGACAGGGAAGGGGTATGGCTACACCTTC.

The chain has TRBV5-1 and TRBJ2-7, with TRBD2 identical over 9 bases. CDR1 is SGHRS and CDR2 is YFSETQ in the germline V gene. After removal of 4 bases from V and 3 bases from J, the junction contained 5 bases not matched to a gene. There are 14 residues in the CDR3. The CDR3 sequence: CASSPAGGNYEQYF. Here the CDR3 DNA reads TGCGCCAGCAGCCCCGCGGGAGGGAACTACGAGCAGTACTTC.

The CDR3 DNA sequence: TGCGCCAGCAGCCGTGGGGGGGACCTTGGATTGGCGAACACTGAAGCTTTCTTT. Encoded protein: CASSRGGDLGLANTEAFF. V gene TRBV5-1 combines with J gene TRBJ1-1; perhaps TRBD1 as D (5 bases). V was clipped by 4 bases and J by 1 base, with 23 bases between them. The germline V gene has CDR1 SGHRS and CDR2 YFSETQ. This CDR3 comprises 18 residues. Full variable domain (outside the CDR3, taken from reference TRBV5-1 and TRBJ1-1): KAGVTQTPRYLIKTRGQQVTLSCSPISGHRSVSWYQQTPGQGLQFLFEYFSETQRNKGNFPGRFSGRQFSNSRSEMNVSTLELGDSALYLCASSRGGDLGLANTEAFFGQGTRLTVV.

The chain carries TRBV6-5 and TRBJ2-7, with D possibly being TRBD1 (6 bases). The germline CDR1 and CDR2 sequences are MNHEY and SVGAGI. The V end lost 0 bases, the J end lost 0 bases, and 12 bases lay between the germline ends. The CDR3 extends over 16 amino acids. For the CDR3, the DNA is TGTGCCAGCAGTTACTCACGGCAGGGGCCCTCCTACGAGCAGTACTTC. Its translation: CASSYSRQGPSYEQYF.

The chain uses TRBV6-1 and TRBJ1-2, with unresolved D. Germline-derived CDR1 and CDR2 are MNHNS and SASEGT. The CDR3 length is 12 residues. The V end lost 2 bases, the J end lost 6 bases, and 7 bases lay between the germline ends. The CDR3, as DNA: TGTGCCAGCAGTGAATGGAGGAATGGCTACACCTTC. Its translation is CASSEWRNGYTF.

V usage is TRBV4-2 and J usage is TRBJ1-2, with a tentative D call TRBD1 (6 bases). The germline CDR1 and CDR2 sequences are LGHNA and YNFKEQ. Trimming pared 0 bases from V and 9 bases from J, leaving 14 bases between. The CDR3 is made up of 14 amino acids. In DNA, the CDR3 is TGTGCCAGCAGCCAAGATAGGCAGGGGCCAAGCTACACCTTC. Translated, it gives CASSQDRQGPSYTF.

In DNA form, the CDR3 reads TGTGCCAGCAGCTTATATCTGAGCAATCAGCCCCAGCATTTT. This translates into CASSLYLSNQPQHF. The gene calls are TRBV7-2 and TRBJ1-5; D call uncertain. V was cut by 2 bases and J by 1 base, with 6 bases left in between. CDR3 length equals 14 residues. Per germline, CDR1 SGHTA and CDR2 FQGNSA.

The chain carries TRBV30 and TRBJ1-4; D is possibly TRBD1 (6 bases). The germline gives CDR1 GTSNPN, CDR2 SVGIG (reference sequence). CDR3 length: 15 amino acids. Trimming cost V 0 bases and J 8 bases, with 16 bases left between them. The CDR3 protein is CAWSVLPGVGEKLFF. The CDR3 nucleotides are TGTGCCTGGAGTGTACTCCCAGGGGTGGGCGAAAAACTGTTTTTT.

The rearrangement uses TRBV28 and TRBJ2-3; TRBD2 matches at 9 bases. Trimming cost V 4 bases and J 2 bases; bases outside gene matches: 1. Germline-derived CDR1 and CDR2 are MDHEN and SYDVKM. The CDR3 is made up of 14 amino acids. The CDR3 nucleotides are TGTGCCAGCAGTTCTAGCGGGGTCACAGATACGCAGTATTTT. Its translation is CASSSSGVTDTQYF.

The CDR3 DNA reads TGTGCCAGCTGCTCTTCGGGTGATGAGCAGTTCTTC. This gives the protein CASCSSGDEQFF. The chain uses TRBV28 and TRBJ2-1; D is undetermined. Germline lookup yields CDR1 MDHEN and CDR2 SYDVKM. The CDR3 length is 12 residues. Trimming took 8 bases from V and 8 from J, leaving 13 bases between them.

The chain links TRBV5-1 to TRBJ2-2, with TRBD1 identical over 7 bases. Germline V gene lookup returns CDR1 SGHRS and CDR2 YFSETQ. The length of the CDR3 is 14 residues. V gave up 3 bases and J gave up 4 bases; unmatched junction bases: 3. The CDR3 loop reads CASSSTGSTGELFF. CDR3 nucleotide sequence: TGCGCCAGCAGCTCGACAGGGTCCACCGGGGAGCTGTTTTTT. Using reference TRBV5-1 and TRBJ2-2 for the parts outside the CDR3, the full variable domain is KAGVTQTPRYLIKTRGQQVTLSCSPISGHRSVSWYQQTPGQGLQFLFEYFSETQRNKGNFPGRFSGRQFSNSRSEMNVSTLELGDSALYLCASSSTGSTGELFFGEGSRLTVL.